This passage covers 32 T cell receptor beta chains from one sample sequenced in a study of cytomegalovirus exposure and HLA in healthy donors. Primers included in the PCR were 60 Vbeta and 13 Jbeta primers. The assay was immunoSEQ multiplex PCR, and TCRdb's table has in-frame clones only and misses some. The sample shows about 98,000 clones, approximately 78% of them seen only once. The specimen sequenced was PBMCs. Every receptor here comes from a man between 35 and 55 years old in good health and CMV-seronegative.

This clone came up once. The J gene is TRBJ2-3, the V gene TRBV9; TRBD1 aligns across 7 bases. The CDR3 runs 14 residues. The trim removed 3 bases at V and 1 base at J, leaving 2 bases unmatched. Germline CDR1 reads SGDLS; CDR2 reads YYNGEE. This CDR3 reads CASSAGQGTDTQYF. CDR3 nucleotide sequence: TGTGCCAGCAGCGCAGGACAGGGCACAGATACGCAGTATTTT.

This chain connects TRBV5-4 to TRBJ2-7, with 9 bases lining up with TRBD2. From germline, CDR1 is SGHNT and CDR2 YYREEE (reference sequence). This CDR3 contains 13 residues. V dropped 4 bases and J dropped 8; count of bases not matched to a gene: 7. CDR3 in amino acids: CASSGAGTSKQYF. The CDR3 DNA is TGTGCCAGCAGCGGGGCCGGGACTAGCAAGCAGTACTTC.

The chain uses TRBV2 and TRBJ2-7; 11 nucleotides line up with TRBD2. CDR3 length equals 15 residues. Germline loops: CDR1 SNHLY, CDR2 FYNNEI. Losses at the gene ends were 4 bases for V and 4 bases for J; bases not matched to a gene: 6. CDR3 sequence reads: CASSAGTSGGYEQYF. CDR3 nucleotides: TGTGCCAGCAGTGCCGGGACTAGCGGAGGGTACGAGCAGTACTTC.

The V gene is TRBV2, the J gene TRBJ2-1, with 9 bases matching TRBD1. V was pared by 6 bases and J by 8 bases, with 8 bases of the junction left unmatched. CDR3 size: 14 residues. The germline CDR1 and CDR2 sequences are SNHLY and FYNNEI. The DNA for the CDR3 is TGTGCCAGCAGAGGGGGACAGGGCAACGATGAGCAGTTCTTC. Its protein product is CASRGGQGNDEQFF.

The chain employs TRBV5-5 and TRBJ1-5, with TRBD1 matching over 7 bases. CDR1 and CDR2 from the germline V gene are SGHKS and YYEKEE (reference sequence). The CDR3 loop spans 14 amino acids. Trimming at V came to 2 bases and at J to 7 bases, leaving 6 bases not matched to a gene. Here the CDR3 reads CASSLQGGGQPQHF. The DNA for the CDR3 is TGTGCCAGCAGCTTACAAGGGGGCGGACAGCCCCAGCATTTT. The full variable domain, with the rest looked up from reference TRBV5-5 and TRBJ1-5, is DAGVTQSPTHLIKTRGQQVTLRCSPISGHKSVSWYQQVLGQGPQFIFQYYEKEERGRGNFPDRFSARQFPNYSSELNVNALLLGDSALYLCASSLQGGGQPQHFGDGTRLSIL.

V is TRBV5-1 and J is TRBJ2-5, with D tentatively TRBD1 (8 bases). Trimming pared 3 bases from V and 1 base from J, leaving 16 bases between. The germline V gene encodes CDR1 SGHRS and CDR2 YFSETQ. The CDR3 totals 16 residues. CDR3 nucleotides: TGCGCCAGCAGCTGGGAACAGGGGGGGATCCAAGAGACCCAGTACTTC. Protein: CASSWEQGGIQETQYF.

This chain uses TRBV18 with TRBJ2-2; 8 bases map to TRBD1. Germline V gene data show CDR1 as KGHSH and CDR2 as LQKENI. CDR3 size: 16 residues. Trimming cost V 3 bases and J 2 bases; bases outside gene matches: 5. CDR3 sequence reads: CASSPLGQGNTGELFF. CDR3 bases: TGTGCCAGCTCACCCCTCGGACAGGGAAACACCGGGGAGCTGTTTTTT.

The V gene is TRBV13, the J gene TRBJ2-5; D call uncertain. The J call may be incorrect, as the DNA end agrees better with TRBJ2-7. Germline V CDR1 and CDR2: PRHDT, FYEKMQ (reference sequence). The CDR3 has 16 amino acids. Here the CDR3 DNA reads TGTGCCAGCAGCCCGACAACGGATTTGGGCCGCTACGAGCAGTACTTC. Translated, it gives CASSPTTDLGRYEQYF.

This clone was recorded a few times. For the CDR3, the DNA is TGTGCCAGCAGCTTAGATAAAGTAACAGGGGGCGGCTATAATTCACCCCTCCACTTT. Translating gives CASSLDKVTGGGYNSPLHF. The rearrangement uses TRBV7-8 and TRBJ1-6; 9 bases are a match to TRBD1. The V and J ends lost 1 base and 3 bases, in that order; junction bases with no gene match: 10. The CDR3 is 19 amino acids. Per the germline V gene, CDR1 is SGHVS and CDR2 is FQNEAQ.

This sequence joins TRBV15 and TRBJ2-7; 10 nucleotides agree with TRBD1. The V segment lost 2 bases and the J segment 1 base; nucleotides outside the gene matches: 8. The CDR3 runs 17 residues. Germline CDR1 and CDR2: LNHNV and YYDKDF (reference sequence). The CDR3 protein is CATSRKSGTGVSYEQYF. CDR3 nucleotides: TGTGCCACCAGCAGAAAAAGCGGGACAGGGGTTTCCTACGAGCAGTACTTC.

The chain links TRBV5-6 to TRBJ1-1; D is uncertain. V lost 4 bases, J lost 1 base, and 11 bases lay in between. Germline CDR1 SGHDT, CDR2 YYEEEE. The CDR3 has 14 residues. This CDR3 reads CASSEGVGNTEAFF. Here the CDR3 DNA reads TGTGCCAGCAGCGAGGGAGTTGGGAACACTGAAGCTTTCTTT.

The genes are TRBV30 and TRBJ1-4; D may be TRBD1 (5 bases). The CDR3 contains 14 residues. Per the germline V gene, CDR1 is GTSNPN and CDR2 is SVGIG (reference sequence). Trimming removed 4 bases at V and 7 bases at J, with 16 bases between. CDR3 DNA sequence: TGTGCCTGGAATTGGTTGGGGCCGGGTGAAAAACTGTTTTTT. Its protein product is CAWNWLGPGEKLFF.

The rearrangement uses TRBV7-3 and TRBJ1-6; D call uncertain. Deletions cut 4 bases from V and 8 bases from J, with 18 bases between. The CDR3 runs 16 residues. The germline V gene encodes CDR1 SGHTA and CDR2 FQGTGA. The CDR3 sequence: CASSSAGMAYDSPLHF. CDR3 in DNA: TGTGCCAGCAGCTCCGCGGGAATGGCGTATGATTCACCCCTCCACTTT.

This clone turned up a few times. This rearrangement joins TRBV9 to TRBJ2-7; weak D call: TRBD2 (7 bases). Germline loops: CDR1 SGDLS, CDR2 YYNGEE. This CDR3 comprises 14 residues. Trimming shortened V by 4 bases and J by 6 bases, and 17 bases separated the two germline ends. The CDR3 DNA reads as TGTGCCAGCAGCCCCCGTGGGGGGGCGGTCGAGCAGTACTTC. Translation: CASSPRGGAVEQYF.

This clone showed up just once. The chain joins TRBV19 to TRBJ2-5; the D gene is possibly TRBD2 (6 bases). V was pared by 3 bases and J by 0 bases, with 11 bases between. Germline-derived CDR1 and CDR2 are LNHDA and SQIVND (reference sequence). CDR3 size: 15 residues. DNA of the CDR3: TGTGCCAGTAGTATTTTGCGGGGAAACCAAGAGACCCAGTACTTC. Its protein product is CASSILRGNQETQYF.

The CDR3 region is CASSFDGGITGELFF. CDR3 nucleotides: TGCGCCAGCAGCTTCGATGGGGGCATCACCGGGGAGCTGTTTTTT. V is TRBV5-1 and J is TRBJ2-2; tentatively, D is TRBD1 (6 bases). The V gene lost 2 bases and the J gene lost 4 bases, with 12 bases spanning the gap. The CDR3 is 15 residues long. Germline V gene data show CDR1 as SGHRS and CDR2 as YFSETQ.

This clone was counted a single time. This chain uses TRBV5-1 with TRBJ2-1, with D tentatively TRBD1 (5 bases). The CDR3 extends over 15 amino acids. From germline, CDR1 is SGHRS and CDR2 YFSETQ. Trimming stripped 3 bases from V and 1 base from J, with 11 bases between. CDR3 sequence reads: CASSSVGESYNEQFF. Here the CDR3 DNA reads TGCGCCAGCAGCTCAGTAGGGGAATCCTACAATGAGCAGTTCTTC.

The CDR3 bases are TGCGCCAGCAGCTCGGGACAGACAAACACCGGGGAGCTGTTTTTT. Translated, it gives CASSSGQTNTGELFF. V usage is TRBV5-1 and J usage is TRBJ2-2; 7 bases are shared with TRBD1. The V gene end was trimmed by 3 bases and the J gene end by 2 bases; junction bases not matched to a gene: 4. Germline CDR1 is SGHRS and CDR2 is YFSETQ. CDR3 size: 15 residues.

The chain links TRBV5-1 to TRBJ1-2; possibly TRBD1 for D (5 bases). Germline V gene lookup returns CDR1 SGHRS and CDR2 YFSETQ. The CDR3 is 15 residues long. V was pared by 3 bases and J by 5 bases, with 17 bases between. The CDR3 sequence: CASSSMGGYEYGYTF. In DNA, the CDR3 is TGCGCCAGCAGCTCGATGGGGGGATATGAATATGGCTACACCTTC.

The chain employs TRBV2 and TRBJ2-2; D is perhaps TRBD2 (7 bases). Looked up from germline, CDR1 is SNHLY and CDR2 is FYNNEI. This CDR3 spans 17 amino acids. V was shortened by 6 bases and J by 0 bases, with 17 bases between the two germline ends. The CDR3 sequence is CASRETTGGPNTGELFF. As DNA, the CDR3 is TGTGCCAGCAGAGAAACCACGGGGGGCCCGAACACCGGGGAGCTGTTTTTT.

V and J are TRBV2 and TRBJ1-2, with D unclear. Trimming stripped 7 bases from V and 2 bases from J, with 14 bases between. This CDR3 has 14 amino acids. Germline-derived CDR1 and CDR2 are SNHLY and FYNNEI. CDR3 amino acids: CASTFGLRNYGYTF. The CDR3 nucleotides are TGTGCCAGCACGTTTGGACTTCGAAACTATGGCTACACCTTC.

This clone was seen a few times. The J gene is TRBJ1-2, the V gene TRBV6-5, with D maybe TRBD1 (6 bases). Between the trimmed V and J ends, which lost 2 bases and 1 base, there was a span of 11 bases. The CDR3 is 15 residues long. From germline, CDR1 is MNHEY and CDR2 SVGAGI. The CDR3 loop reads CASSYGGASNYGYTF. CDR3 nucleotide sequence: TGTGCCAGCAGTTACGGGGGGGCGAGTAACTATGGCTACACCTTC.

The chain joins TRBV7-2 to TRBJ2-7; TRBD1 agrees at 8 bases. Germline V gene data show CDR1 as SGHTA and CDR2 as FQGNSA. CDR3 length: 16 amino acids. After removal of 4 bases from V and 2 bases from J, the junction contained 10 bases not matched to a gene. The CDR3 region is CASSWNPGTGTYEQYF. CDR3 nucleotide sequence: TGTGCCAGCAGCTGGAACCCCGGGACAGGTACCTACGAGCAGTACTTC.

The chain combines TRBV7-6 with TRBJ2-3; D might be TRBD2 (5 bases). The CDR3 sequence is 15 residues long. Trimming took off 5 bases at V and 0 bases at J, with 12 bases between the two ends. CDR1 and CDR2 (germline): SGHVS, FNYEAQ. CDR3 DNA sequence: TGTGCCAGCAGCCCGGGAATTACTAGCACAGATACGCAGTATTTT. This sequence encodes CASSPGITSTDTQYF.

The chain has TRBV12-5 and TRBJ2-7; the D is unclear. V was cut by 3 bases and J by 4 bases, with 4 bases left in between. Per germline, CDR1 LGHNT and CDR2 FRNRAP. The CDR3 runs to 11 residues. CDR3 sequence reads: CASGFIYEQYF. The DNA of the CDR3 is TGTGCTAGTGGTTTCATTTACGAGCAGTACTTC.

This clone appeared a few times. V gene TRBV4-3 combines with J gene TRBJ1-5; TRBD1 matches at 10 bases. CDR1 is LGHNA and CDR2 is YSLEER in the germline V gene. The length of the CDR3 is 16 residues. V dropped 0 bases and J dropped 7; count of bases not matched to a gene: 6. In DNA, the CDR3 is TGCGCCAGCAGCCAAGATTTGGGACAGGGGTTGCAGCCCCAGCATTTT. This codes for CASSQDLGQGLQPQHF.

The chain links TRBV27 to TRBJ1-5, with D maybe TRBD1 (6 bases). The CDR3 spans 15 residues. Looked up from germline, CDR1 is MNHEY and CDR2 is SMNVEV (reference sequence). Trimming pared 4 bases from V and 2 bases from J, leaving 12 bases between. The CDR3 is CASSWGRGGNQPQHF. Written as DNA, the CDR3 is TGTGCCAGCAGTTGGGGCAGGGGCGGCAATCAGCCCCAGCATTTT.

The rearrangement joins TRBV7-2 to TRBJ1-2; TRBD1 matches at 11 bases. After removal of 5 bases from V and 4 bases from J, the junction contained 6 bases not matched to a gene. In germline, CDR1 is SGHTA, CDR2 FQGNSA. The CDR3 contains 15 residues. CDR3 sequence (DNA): TGTGCCAGCAGCAGGACAGGGGGCGCCGGCTATGGCTACACCTTC. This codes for CASSRTGGAGYGYTF.

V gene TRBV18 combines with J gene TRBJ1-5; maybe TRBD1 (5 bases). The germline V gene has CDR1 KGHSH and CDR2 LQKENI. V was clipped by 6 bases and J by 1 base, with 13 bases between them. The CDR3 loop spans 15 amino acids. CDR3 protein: CASSNGQGSNQPQHF. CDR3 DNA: TGTGCCAGCTCGAACGGACAAGGAAGCAATCAGCCCCAGCATTTT.

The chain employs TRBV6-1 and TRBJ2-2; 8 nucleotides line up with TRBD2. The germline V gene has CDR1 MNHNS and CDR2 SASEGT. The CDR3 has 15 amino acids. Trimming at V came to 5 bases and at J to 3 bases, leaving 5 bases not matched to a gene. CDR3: CASSIRGGDTGELFF. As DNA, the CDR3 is TGTGCCAGCAGTATACGGGGGGGTGACACCGGGGAGCTGTTTTTT.

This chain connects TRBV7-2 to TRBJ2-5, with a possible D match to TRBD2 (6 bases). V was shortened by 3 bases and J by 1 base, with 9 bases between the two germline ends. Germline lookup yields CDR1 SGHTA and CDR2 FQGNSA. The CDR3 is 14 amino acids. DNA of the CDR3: TGTGCCAGCAGCTTCGGGGGACCCCAAGAGACCCAGTACTTC. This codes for CASSFGGPQETQYF.

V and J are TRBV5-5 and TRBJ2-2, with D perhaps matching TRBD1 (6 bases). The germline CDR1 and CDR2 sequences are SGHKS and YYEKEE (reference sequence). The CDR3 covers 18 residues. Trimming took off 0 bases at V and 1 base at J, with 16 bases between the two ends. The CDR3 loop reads CASSLARDILRNTGELFF. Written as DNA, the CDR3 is TGTGCCAGCAGCTTGGCCAGGGACATATTACGGAACACCGGGGAGCTGTTTTTT. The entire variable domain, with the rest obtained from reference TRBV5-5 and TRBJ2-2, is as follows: DAGVTQSPTHLIKTRGQQVTLRCSPISGHKSVSWYQQVLGQGPQFIFQYYEKEERGRGNFPDRFSARQFPNYSSELNVNALLLGDSALYLCASSLARDILRNTGELFFGEGSRLTVL.